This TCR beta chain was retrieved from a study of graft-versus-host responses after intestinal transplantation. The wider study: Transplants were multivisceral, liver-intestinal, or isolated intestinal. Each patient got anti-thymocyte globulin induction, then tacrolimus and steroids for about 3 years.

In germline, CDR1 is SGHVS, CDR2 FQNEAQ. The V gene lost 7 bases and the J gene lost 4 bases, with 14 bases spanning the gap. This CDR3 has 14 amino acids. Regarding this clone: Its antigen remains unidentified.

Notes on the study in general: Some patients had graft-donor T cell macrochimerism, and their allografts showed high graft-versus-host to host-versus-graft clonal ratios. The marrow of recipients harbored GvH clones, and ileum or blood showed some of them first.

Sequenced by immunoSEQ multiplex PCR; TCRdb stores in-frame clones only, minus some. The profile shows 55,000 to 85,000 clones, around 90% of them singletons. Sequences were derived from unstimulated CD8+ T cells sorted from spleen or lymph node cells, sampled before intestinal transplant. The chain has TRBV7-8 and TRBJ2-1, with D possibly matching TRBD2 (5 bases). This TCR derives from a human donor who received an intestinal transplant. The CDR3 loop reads CASTILAPYNEQFF. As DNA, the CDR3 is TGTGCCAGCACTATATTAGCGCCTTACAATGAGCAGTTCTTC.